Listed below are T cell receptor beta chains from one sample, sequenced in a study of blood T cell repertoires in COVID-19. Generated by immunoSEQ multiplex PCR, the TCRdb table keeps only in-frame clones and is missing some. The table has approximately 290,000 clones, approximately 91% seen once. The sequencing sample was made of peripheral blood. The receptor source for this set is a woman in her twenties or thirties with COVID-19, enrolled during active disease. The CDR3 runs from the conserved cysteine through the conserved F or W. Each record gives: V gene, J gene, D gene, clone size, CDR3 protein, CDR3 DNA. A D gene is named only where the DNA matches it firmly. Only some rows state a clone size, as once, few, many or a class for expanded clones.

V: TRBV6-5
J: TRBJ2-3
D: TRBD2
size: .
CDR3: CASSGLASTDTQYF
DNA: TGTGCCAGCAGCGGACTAGCTAGCACAGATACGCAGTATTTT

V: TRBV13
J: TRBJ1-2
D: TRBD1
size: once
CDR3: CASSPGTGYPTNYGYTF
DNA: TGTGCCAGCAGCCCTGGGACAGGGTACCCGACTAACTATGGCTACACCTTC

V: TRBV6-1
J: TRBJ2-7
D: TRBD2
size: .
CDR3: CASSALTSGRATYEQYF
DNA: TGTGCCAGCAGTGCCCTGACTAGCGGGAGAGCAACATACGAGCAGTACTTC

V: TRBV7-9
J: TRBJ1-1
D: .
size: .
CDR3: CASSVGGSIVNTEAFF
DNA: TGTGCCAGCAGCGTCGGGGGGTCAATTGTGAACACTGAAGCTTTCTTT

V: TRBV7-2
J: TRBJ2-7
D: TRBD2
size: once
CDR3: CASSAGTRVSEQYF
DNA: TGTGCCAGCAGCGCAGGGACTAGGGTCTCCGAGCAGTACTTC

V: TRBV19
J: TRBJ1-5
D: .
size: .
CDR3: CASTSTEYQPQHF
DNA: TGTGCCAGTACCTCTACCGAGTATCAGCCCCAGCATTTT

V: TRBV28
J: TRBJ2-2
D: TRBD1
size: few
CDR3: CASSLTGTAHTGELFF
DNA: TGTGCCAGCAGTCTCACCGGGACAGCCCACACCGGGGAGCTGTTTTTT

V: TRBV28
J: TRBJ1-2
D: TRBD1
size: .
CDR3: CASSVTGAYGYTF
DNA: TGTGCCAGCAGCGTGACAGGGGCCTATGGCTACACCTTC

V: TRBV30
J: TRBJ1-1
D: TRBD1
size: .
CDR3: CAGWTGRGTEAFF
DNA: TGTGCCGGTTGGACAGGTCGGGGCACTGAAGCTTTCTTT

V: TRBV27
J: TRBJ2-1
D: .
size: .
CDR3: CASSLYGSQSNEQFF
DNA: TGTGCCAGCAGTTTATACGGGAGCCAAAGCAATGAGCAGTTCTTC

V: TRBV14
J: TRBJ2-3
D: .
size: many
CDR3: CASSPFSSALTDTQYF
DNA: TGTGCCAGCAGCCCTTTTTCTAGCGCGCTCACAGATACGCAGTATTTT

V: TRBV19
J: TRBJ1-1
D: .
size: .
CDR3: CASSASQGVNTEAFF
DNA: TGTGCCAGTAGTGCCTCGCAGGGCGTGAACACTGAAGCTTTCTTT

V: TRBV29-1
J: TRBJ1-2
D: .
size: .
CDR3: CSVVRDSNYGYTF
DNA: TGCAGCGTTGTAAGGGACTCTAACTATGGCTACACCTTC

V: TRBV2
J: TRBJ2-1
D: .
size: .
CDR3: CASNGGVDEQFF
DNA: TGTGCCAGCAACGGGGGAGTCGATGAGCAGTTCTTC

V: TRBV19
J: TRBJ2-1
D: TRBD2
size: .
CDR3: CASSIKAGGVGEQFF
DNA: TGTGCCAGTAGTATAAAAGCGGGAGGAGTGGGGGAGCAGTTCTTC

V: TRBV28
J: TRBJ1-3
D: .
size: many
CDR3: CASISGSGNTIYF
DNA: TGTGCCAGCATCTCAGGGTCTGGAAACACCATATATTTT

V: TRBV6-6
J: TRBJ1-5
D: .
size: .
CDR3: CASSHNSRQDNSNQPQHF
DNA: TGTGCCAGCAGTCACAACTCCCGACAGGACAATAGCAATCAGCCCCAGCATTTT

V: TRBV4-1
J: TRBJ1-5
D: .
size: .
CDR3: CASSAQGPHQPQHF
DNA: TGCGCCAGCAGCGCTCAGGGGCCTCATCAGCCCCAGCATTTT

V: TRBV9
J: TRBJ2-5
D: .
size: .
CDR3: CASSAQGAVWETQYF
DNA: TGTGCCAGCAGCGCCCAGGGTGCTGTATGGGAGACCCAGTACTTC

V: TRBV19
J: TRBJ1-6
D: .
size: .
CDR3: CASSTGVVSPLHF
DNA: TGTGCCAGTAGTACAGGGGTGGTTTCACCCCTCCACTTT

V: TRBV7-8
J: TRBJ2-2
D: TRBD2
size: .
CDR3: CASSLTSVTGELFF
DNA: TGTGCCAGCAGCTTGACTAGCGTTACCGGGGAGCTGTTTTTT

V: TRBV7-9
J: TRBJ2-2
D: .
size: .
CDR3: CASSGAGTQTGELFF
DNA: TGTGCCAGCAGCGGGGCCGGGACACAGACCGGGGAGCTGTTTTTT

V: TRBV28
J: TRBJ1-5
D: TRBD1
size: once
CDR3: CASRHRGRSNQPQHF
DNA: TGTGCCAGCAGACACAGGGGACGCAGCAATCAGCCCCAGCATTTT

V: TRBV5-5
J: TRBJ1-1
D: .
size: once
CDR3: CASSPTGMFTEAFF
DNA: TGTGCCAGCAGCCCCACAGGGATGTTCACTGAAGCTTTCTTT

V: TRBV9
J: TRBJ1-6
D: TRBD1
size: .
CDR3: CASSVGQTGAGGSPLHF
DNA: TGTGCCAGCAGCGTAGGACAGACAGGGGCCGGGGGTTCACCCCTCCACTTT

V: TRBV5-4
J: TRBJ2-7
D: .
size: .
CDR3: CASSLPRREQYF
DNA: TGTGCCAGCAGCTTGCCCAGGCGCGAGCAGTACTTC

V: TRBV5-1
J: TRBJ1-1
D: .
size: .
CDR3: CASSLGGAPGNTEAFF
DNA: TGCGCCAGCAGCTTAGGAGGAGCCCCCGGGAACACTGAAGCTTTCTTT

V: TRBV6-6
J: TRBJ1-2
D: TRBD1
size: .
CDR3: CASSFLDRGPYGYTF
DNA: TGTGCCAGCAGTTTTTTGGACAGGGGACCTTATGGCTACACCTTC

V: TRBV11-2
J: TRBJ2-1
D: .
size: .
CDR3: CASSLRGDSSYNEQFF
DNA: TGTGCCAGCAGCCTAAGAGGGGACTCCTCCTACAATGAGCAGTTCTTC

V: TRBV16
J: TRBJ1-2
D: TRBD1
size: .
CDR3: CASSRDSGQGDGYTF
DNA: TGTGCCAGCAGCCGCGACTCGGGACAGGGGGACGGCTACACCTTC

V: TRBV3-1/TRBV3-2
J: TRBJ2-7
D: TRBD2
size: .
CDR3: CASSTGTSGLSSSYEQYF
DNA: TGTGCCAGCAGTACCGGGACTAGCGGGTTATCTTCCTCCTACGAGCAGTACTTC

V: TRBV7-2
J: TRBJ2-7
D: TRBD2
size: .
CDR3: CASSLWSSGRAHEQYF
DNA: TGTGCCAGCAGCTTATGGTCTAGCGGGAGGGCACACGAGCAGTACTTC

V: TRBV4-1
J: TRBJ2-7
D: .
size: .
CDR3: CASSQGHASSYEQYF
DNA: TGCGCCAGCAGCCAAGGACACGCGAGCTCCTACGAGCAGTACTTC

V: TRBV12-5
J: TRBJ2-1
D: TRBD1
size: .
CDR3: CASGSGQASSYNEQFF
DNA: TGTGCTAGTGGTTCTGGACAGGCGAGCTCCTACAATGAGCAGTTCTTC

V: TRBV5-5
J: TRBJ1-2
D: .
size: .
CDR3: CATSPGGGIDYGYTF
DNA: TGTGCCACCTCGCCAGGCGGGGGCATCGACTATGGCTACACCTTC

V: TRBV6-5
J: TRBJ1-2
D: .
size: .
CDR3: CASSNSPLGGYTF
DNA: TGTGCCAGCAGTAACAGTCCTTTGGGTGGCTACACCTTC